This is a list of T cell receptor beta chains from one sample in a study of CD8+ T cells in alopecia areata. Here immunoSEQ multiplex PCR was the method, and the copy in TCRdb shows in-frame clones only, minus some. The table lists roughly 200,000 clones, roughly 64% of them singletons. The source material was CD8+ T cells sorted from blood, sampled at week 24, from a patient treated with tofacitinib. These receptors were collected from a human donor with alopecia areata. CDR3s include the opening cysteine and the closing phenylalanine or tryptophan. D genes are given only for firm matches. Clone size, where shown, is once, few, many, or a class for clones that have expanded.

clone size,V gene,D gene,J gene,CDR3 DNA,CDR3 protein
-,TRBV5-6,TRBD2,TRBJ2-5,TGTGCCAGCAGCTTGGGGAATAGCGGGCAGACCCAGTACTTC,CASSLGNSGQTQYF
-,TRBV4-1,-,TRBJ2-1,TGCGCCAGCAGCCAAGGTAATGAGCAGTTCTTC,CASSQGNEQFF
-,TRBV29-1,-,TRBJ2-3,TGCAGCGTTGAAAGGCGGAGAGATACGCAGTATTTT,CSVERRRDTQYF
-,TRBV12-5,-,TRBJ2-2,TGTGCTAGTTGGGGGCGCGACCCCGGGGAGCTGTTTTTT,CASWGRDPGELFF
-,TRBV9,TRBD1,TRBJ1-2,TGTGCCAGCAGCAAGGGACAGGGGGCGCGCGACTATGGCTACACCTTC,CASSKGQGARDYGYTF
-,TRBV6-5,-,TRBJ2-7,TGTGCCAGCAGTCCCTCCACGGGGAGGCAGCACGAGCAGTACTTC,CASSPSTGRQHEQYF
-,TRBV15,TRBD1,TRBJ1-2,TGTGCCACCAGCACCAGGACAGGTGAAAACTATGGCTACACCTTC,CATSTRTGENYGYTF
-,TRBV27,-,TRBJ1-6,TGTGCCAGCGGTCCTATGGCCTCACCCCTCCACTTT,CASGPMASPLHF
-,TRBV5-6,TRBD1,TRBJ2-7,TGTGCCAGCAGCCCGACAGGGAACGAGCAGTACTTC,CASSPTGNEQYF
-,TRBV15,TRBD1,TRBJ2-7,TGTGCCACCAGCGGACCGCTGGGAGGGACAGGGAGCGAGCAGTACTTC,CATSGPLGGTGSEQYF
-,TRBV5-1,-,TRBJ2-1,TGCGCCAGCAGCTTGGGGCCGGCTAGCTCCTACAATGAGCAGTTCTTC,CASSLGPASSYNEQFF
few,TRBV29-1,TRBD1,TRBJ2-1,TGCAGCGTTGAATGGGGGACAGGGGGTGGCAATGAGCAGTTCTTC,CSVEWGTGGGNEQFF
-,TRBV30,-,TRBJ1-1,TGTGCCTGGAAACGGACTGAAGCTTTCTTT,CAWKRTEAFF
once,TRBV7-8,TRBD1,TRBJ2-6,TGTGCCAGCAGCCGGGTGTCCGGGACAGGGGCCTTTGGGGCCAACGTCCTGACTTTC,CASSRVSGTGAFGANVLTF
-,TRBV5-4,-,TRBJ2-7,TGTGCCAGCAGCTTGCCAGCAGGGTATACGAGCGAGCAGTACTTC,CASSLPAGYTSEQYF
-,TRBV20-1,-,TRBJ1-2,TGCAGTGCTAGAGATGAATGGGGCTACACCTTC,CSARDEWGYTF
-,TRBV7-9,-,TRBJ1-5,TGTGCCAGCAGCCCGGGCCAGGGCCTATCGAGTCAGCCCCAGCATTTT,CASSPGQGLSSQPQHF
-,TRBV6-5,TRBD2,TRBJ2-1,TGTGCCAGCAGTTACTCTGGCGGGGGTTTCTATGAGCAGTTCTTC,CASSYSGGGFYEQFF
-,TRBV29-1,-,TRBJ1-1,TGCAGCGTTGGGGGGTCCACTGAAGCTTTCTTT,CSVGGSTEAFF
-,TRBV4-1,-,TRBJ1-1,TGCGCCAGCAGCCAAGCCACAGGTAGCCCTGAAGCTTTCTTT,CASSQATGSPEAFF